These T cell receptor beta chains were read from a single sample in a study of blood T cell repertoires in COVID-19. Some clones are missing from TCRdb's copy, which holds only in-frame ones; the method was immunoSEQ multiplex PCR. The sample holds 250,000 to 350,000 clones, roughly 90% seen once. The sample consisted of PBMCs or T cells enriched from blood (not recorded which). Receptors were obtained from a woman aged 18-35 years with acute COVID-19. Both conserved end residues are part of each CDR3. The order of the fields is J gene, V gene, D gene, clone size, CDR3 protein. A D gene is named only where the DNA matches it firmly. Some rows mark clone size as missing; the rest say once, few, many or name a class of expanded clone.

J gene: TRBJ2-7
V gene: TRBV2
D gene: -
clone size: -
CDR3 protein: CASSPGTQVYEQYF

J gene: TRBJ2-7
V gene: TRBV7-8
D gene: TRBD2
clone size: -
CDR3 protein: CASSSGTSANYEQYF

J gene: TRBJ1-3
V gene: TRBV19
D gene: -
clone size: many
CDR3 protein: CASRSTVNTIYF

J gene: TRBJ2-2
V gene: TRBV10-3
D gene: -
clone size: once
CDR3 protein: CAISELSPGYGELFF

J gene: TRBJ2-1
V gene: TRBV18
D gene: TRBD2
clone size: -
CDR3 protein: CASSPGGASNEQFF

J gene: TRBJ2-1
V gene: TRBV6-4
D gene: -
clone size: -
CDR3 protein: CASSERGGYNEQFF

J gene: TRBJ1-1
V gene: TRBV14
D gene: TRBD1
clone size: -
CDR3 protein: CASSRDRVSTEAFF

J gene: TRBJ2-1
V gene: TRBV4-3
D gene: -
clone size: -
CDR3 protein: CASSESPFREQFF

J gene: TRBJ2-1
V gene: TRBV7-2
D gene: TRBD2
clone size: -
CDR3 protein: CASSLRTSGYNEQFF

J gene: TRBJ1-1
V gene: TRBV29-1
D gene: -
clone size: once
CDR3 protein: CSVEDPLEAFF

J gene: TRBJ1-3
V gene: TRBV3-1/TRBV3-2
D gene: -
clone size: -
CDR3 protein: CASRPSSGNTIYF

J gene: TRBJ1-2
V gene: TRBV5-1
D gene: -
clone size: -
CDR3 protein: CASSLEGDLYGYTF

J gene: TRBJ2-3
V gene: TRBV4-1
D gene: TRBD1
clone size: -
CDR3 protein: CASSRFPGQGILDTQYF

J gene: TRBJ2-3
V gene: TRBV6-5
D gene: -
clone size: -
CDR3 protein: CASSYIFGDTQYF

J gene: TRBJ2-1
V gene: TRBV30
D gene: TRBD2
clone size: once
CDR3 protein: CAWAKAGEGRSEQFF

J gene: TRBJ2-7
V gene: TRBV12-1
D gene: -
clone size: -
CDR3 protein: CASSLILGPYEQYF

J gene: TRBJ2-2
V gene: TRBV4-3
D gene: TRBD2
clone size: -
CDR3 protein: CASGAGALTGELFF

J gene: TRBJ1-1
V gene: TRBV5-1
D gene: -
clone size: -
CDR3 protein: CASSLAGAVTEAFF

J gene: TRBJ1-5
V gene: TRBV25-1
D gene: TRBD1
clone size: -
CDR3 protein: CASTEPGQGPNGAQHF

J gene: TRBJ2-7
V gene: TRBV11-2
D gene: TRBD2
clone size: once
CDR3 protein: CASSLISGSSYEQYF

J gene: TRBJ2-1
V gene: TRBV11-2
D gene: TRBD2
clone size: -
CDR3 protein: CASSASGRLGEQFF

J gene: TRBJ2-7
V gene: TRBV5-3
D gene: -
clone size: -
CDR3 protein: CARSLSGTGRYEQYF

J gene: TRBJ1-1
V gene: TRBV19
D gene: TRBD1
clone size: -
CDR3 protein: CASSIDGQGLNTEAFF

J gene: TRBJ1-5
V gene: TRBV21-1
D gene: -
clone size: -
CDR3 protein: CASSKVLAVSMRSQHF